The source of this T cell receptor beta chain is a study of shared clonotypes between healthy human individuals. About this clone: Its matching antigen is unknown.

V dropped 7 bases and J dropped 8 bases, with 15 bases sitting between them. This CDR3 has 14 residues. Germline lookup yields CDR1 MNHEY and CDR2 SMNVEV (reference sequence). Study-wide points: With few donors, the genetic and exposure-history diversity represented was limited.

Some clones are missing from TCRdb's copy, which holds only in-frame ones; the method was immunoSEQ multiplex PCR. This table holds 2 million to 3 million clones, roughly 93% found once. Sequenced sample: naive CD4+ T cells from PBMCs. Subset of the sample: CD45RA+ positively selected. The receptor was isolated from a man between 18 and 35 years old in good health. Some clones in this sample may be carry-over from other donors' samples. The genes are TRBV27 and TRBJ1-6, with TRBD1 as a possible D gene (5 bases). The CDR3 loop reads CASTLSGRDSPLHF. CDR3 coding DNA: TGTGCCAGCACCTTAAGTGGCAGGGATTCACCCCTCCACTTT.